Sequencing of this T cell receptor (beta chain) was carried out in a study of shared clonotypes between healthy human individuals. Study information: Per donor, three plates held CD4 naive cells, three held CD4 memory, two held CD8 naive and one held CD8 memory. Whole-study results and caveats: The represented genetic and exposure-history diversity was limited by the small number of donors.

Clones were read by immunoSEQ multiplex PCR, and TCRdb kept only the in-frame ones, dropping some. The sample has more than 2 million clones; just under 95% are singletons. Comment on this clone: No antigen is known for it.

In the naive CD8 group, cells lacked CD45RO and were positively selected for CCR7, so terminally differentiated effector memory CD45RA+ cells were left out. V lost 6 bases and J 6 bases, leaving 6 bases between the germline ends. The CDR3 loop spans 10 amino acids. Germline loops: CDR1 MRHNA, CDR2 SNTAGT. The TCR sequence derives from a man between 18 and 35 years old in good health. Some clones in this sample may be carry-over from other donors' samples. The chain uses TRBV6-4 and TRBJ2-7; D is unresolved. Material: naive CD8+ T cells from PBMCs. This chain's CDR3 is CASRRVEQYF. The CDR3 bases are TGTGCCAGCAGGCGCGTCGAGCAGTACTTC.